This T cell receptor beta chain was profiled in a study of shared clonotypes between healthy human individuals. Genomic DNA from unsorted samples was obtained from around 93 million PBMCs (per sample). This clone showed up just a few times. Its antigen is not identified. Tens of thousands of T cell genomes, or 300 to 350 ng DNA, went into unsorted PBMC replicate PCRs. Assay: immunoSEQ multiplex PCR; the TCRdb copy retains only in-frame clones and omits some. Of more than 400,000 clones listed, around 80% are singletons. Study-wide points: Sampling covered blood only; tissue repertoires likely differ. Donors were few, which limited the genetic and exposure-history diversity represented.

Germline lookup yields CDR1 KGHSH and CDR2 LQKENI. V dropped 2 bases and J dropped 5 bases, with 9 bases sitting between them. The CDR3 sequence is 14 residues long. This clonotype originated in a woman aged 40-49 years in good health. Some clones in this sample may be carry-over from other donors' samples. The genes are TRBV18 and TRBJ1-4; D is ambiguous. Sequencing was carried out using PBMCs. CDR3 sequence (DNA): TGTGCCAGCTCACCAGCCCAGCGAAATGAAAAACTGTTTTTT. This encodes CASSPAQRNEKLFF.